The 30 T cell receptor beta chains in this list originate from one sample, sequenced in a study of T cells after yellow fever vaccination. TCRdb independently ran MiXCR on the 5' RACE reads; one entry per CDR3 protein. Here the sample spans more than 65,000 distinct CDR3 sequences, around 5% being singletons. Sample: CD4+ T cells sorted from PBMCs, taken less than 18 days after the first yellow fever vaccination. These receptors came from a man aged 18 to 29 who received the YFV17D yellow fever vaccine.

This clonotype has at least ten counts. The V and J genes are TRBV7-2 and TRBJ2-7; a weak D match, TRBD1 (6 bases). CDR3 length: 14 residues. With 4 bases removed from V and 1 base from J, the gap between germline ends came to 11 bases. Per the germline V gene, CDR1 is SGHTA and CDR2 is FQGNSA. The CDR3 coding sequence is TGTGCCAGCAGCTCCAGGCAGGGGTCCTACGAGCAGTACTTC. It translates to CASSSRQGSYEQYF.

Regarding this clonotype: A clone one base away is much larger, so this may be a read error. The chain recombines TRBV20-1 with TRBJ2-7; tentative D call: TRBD1 (5 bases). The germline V gene has CDR1 DFQATT and CDR2 SNEGSKA (reference sequence). The CDR3 sequence is 15 residues long. CDR3 sequence (DNA): TGCTGTGCTAGATCAATGTCGACAGTTCTCTACGAGCAGTACTTC. It translates to CCARSMSTVLYEQYF.

This clonotype was counted many times. The rearrangement joins TRBV7-2 to TRBJ2-1, with D unresolved. V was trimmed by 0 bases and J by 3 bases, leaving 9 bases between them. CDR1 is SGHTA and CDR2 is FQGNSA in the germline V gene. CDR3 length: 15 amino acids. The CDR3 DNA reads as TGTGCCAGCAGCTTAGCGTCGGCCAGCTACAATGAGCAGTTCTTC. It codes for CASSLASASYNEQFF.

This clonotype was detected ten times or more. The chain carries TRBV20-1 and TRBJ2-5, with TRBD2 matching 9 bases. The junction had 6 bases not matched to a gene; V was cut back by 1 base and J by 0 bases. CDR1 is DFQATT and CDR2 is SNEGSKA in the germline V gene (reference sequence). The CDR3 has 16 amino acids. The CDR3 DNA is TGCAGTGCTAGAGCCGTAGCGGGGGAGTACCAAGAGACCCAGTACTTC. It specifies CSARAVAGEYQETQYF.

Ten or more counts support this clonotype. The V gene is TRBV7-2, the J gene TRBJ2-7, with D possibly TRBD2 on 5 matching bases. This CDR3 has 13 residues. Trimming pared 3 bases from V and 4 bases from J, leaving 10 bases between. CDR1 is SGHTA and CDR2 is FQGNSA in the germline V gene. The CDR3 region is CASSLQPGYEQYV. The CDR3 bases are TGTGCCAGCAGCTTGCAGCCGGGGTACGAGCAGTACGTC.

This clonotype came up many times. The V call is TRBV21-1, the J call TRBJ2-3; the D call TRBD1 from the table was never checked on the DNA. TRBV21-1 is termed a pseudogene. The CDR3 is 16 amino acids. Here the CDR3 DNA reads TGTGCCAGCAGCAAAGTAGGGGACAGATCCACAGATACGCAGTATTTT. Amino acids: CASSKVGDRSTDTQYF.

This clonotype has a count of ten or more. The chain carries TRBV12-3 or TRBV12-4 and TRBJ2-1; maybe TRBD2 (6 bases). The V gene lost 8 bases and the J gene lost 0 bases, with 14 bases spanning the gap. The CDR3 totals 15 residues. CDR3 sequence: CASSRGLNSYNEQFF. For the CDR3, the DNA is TGTGCCAGCTCGAGGGGACTTAACTCCTACAATGAGCAGTTCTTC.

At least ten counts were recorded for this clonotype. CDR3 in DNA: TGTGCCAGCAGCTTCATGCAGGGGACCTCTGGAAACACCATATATTTT. Its protein is CASSFMQGTSGNTIYF. This chain connects TRBV7-9 to TRBJ1-3; perhaps TRBD1 as D (6 bases). The CDR3 covers 16 residues. Looked up from germline, CDR1 is SEHNR and CDR2 is FQNEAQ (reference sequence). The V gene lost 3 bases and the J gene lost 0 bases, with 12 bases spanning the gap.

The table lists this clonotype with a few counts. The chain is built from TRBV5-6 and TRBJ2-6; a weak D match, TRBD1 (5 bases). Trimming removed 4 bases at V and 2 bases at J, with 10 bases between. CDR1 is SGHDT and CDR2 is YYEEEE in the germline V gene. CDR3 length: 15 amino acids. CDR3 residues: CASSRQPPGANVLTF. Written as DNA, the CDR3 is TGTGCCAGCAGCCGACAGCCCCCTGGGGCCAACGTCCTGACTTTC.

There are many counts of this clonotype. The chain employs TRBV29-1 and TRBJ1-4; TRBD1 agrees at 9 bases. The CDR3 length is 14 residues. In germline, CDR1 is SQVTM, CDR2 ANQGSEA. V lost 4 bases and J lost 6; bases outside the gene matches: 6. CDR3 protein: CSVGTGQGDEKLFF. In nucleotides, the CDR3 is TGCAGCGTTGGGACGGGACAGGGCGATGAAAAACTGTTTTTT.

This clonotype has a count of ten or more. The rearrangement uses TRBV7-9 and TRBJ1-1, with D perhaps matching TRBD1 (6 bases). In germline, CDR1 is SEHNR, CDR2 FQNEAQ (reference sequence). V lost 7 bases and J lost 6, with 18 bases in between. This CDR3 region has 14 residues. CDR3 sequence reads: CASTLGGNGAEAFF. In DNA form, the CDR3 reads TGTGCCAGCACCCTAGGGGGGAATGGGGCTGAAGCTTTCTTT.

This clonotype was recorded a few times. The J gene is TRBJ2-1, the V gene TRBV9; 11 nucleotides agree with TRBD2. The CDR3 covers 18 residues. Trimming cost V 0 bases and J 7 bases; bases outside gene matches: 12. Germline CDR1 reads SGDLS; CDR2 reads YYNGEE. CDR3 sequence (DNA): TGTGCCAGCAGCGTAGAGCCCTTTAGCGGGGGGGCGAGGAATGAGCAGTTCTTC. It is translated as CASSVEPFSGGARNEQFF.

This clonotype was observed at least ten times. CDR3 loop: CASTQETGLREYF. Here the CDR3 DNA reads TGTGCCAGCACCCAGGAAACGGGACTCAGGGAGTACTTC. The V gene is TRBV7-8, the J gene TRBJ2-5, with D possibly being TRBD2 (6 bases). CDR3 length: 13 amino acids. V lost 7 bases and J 12 bases, leaving 21 bases between the germline ends. CDR1 SGHVS and CDR2 FQNEAQ come from the germline V gene.

This clonotype was counted many times. The chain links TRBV7-2 to TRBJ2-2; D is perhaps TRBD1 (5 bases). CDR1 and CDR2 from the germline V gene are SGHTA and FQGNSA. The CDR3 has 13 residues. V gave up 6 bases and J gave up 4 bases, with 9 bases separating them. The DNA for the CDR3 is TGTGCCAGCAGATTTACAGGCACCGGGGAGCTGTTTTTT. Residues: CASRFTGTGELFF.

This clonotype showed up many times. The V and J genes are TRBV20-1 and TRBJ2-3, with 9 bases lining up with TRBD1. The CDR3 extends over 15 amino acids. V lost 0 bases to trimming and J lost 6 bases; unmatched junction nucleotides: 7. Germline assignment: CDR1 DFQATT and CDR2 SNEGSKA (reference sequence). The CDR3 nucleotides are TGCAGTGCTAGAGATCCTGGACAGGGGTCGGATACGCAGTATTTT. Translating it yields CSARDPGQGSDTQYF.

This clonotype was counted ten times or more. V and J are TRBV18 and TRBJ2-2, with 8 bases lining up with TRBD1. The J segment lost 0 bases and the V segment lost 4 bases, leaving 4 bases of the junction unmatched. Germline-derived CDR1 and CDR2 are KGHSH and LQKENI. The CDR3 loop spans 16 amino acids. CDR3 sequence reads: CASSQQGQANTGELFF. As DNA, the CDR3 is TGTGCCAGCTCACAACAGGGACAGGCGAACACCGGGGAGCTGTTTTTT.

This clonotype was seen at least ten times. The chain uses TRBV12-3 or TRBV12-4 and TRBJ2-3; 7 bases are shared with TRBD1. The trim removed 5 bases at V and 6 bases at J, leaving 11 bases unmatched. The CDR3 extends over 15 amino acids. The CDR3, as DNA: TGTGCCAGCAGTCCCGAGACAGGGCGTTTCGATACGCAGTATTTT. Protein: CASSPETGRFDTQYF.

This clonotype was observed at least ten times. The rearrangement joins TRBV20-1 to TRBJ2-3; the D gene is possibly TRBD1 (5 bases). The germline V gene has CDR1 DFQATT and CDR2 SNEGSKA (reference sequence). Deletions cut 3 bases from V and 4 bases from J, with 17 bases between. This CDR3 has 15 amino acids. Here the CDR3 DNA reads TGCAGTGCTAGGATCAGCAGGGTCTCAGCAGATACGCAGTATTTT. Translating gives CSARISRVSADTQYF.

In this sample, this clonotype turned up many times. V is TRBV7-2 and J is TRBJ2-7; 7 bases map to TRBD2. Unmatched junction bases numbered 2, after V lost 3 bases and J lost 0 bases. CDR1 is SGHTA and CDR2 is FQGNSA in the germline V gene. This CDR3 spans 14 amino acids. The CDR3, as DNA: TGTGCCAGCAGCTTTGGCGGGAGCTCCTACGAGCAGTACTTC. Its protein product is CASSFGGSSYEQYF.

This clonotype was counted at least ten times. The rearrangement joins TRBV20-1 to TRBJ2-1, with D perhaps matching TRBD2 (6 bases). CDR1 and CDR2 (germline): DFQATT, SNEGSKA (reference sequence). The CDR3 length is 11 residues. The chain's CDR3 is CGTSSYNEQFF. CDR3 DNA sequence: TGCGGAACTAGCAGTTACAATGAGCAGTTCTTC.

This clonotype appeared many times. The chain joins TRBV6-5 to TRBJ2-3; 10 nucleotides agree with TRBD2. Germline V gives CDR1 MNHEY, CDR2 SVGAGI. The J segment lost 4 bases and the V segment lost 7 bases, leaving 2 bases of the junction unmatched. This CDR3 is built from 13 residues. DNA for the CDR3: TGTGCCAGCACCACTAGCGGGGCAGATACGCAGTATTTT. This encodes CASTTSGADTQYF.

This clonotype was recorded at least ten times. The chain has TRBV11-1 and TRBJ2-3; 8 bases are shared with TRBD2. The germline V gene has CDR1 SGHAT and CDR2 FQDESV (reference sequence). The CDR3 is 18 amino acids. V lost 0 bases and J lost 0; bases outside the gene matches: 8. The DNA of the CDR3 is TGTGCCAGCAGCTTAGCCAGCGGGGGCCCCCCTAGCACAGATACGCAGTATTTT. This encodes CASSLASGGPPSTDTQYF.

This clonotype was seen repeatedly, ten times or more. The chain employs TRBV20-1 and TRBJ1-6, with TRBD1 matching over 8 bases. CDR1 is DFQATT, CDR2 SNEGSKA, per germline (reference sequence). J lost 10 bases, V lost 1 base, and 21 bases had no gene match. The CDR3 totals 19 residues. Here the CDR3 reads CSARARAGTGGSENSPLHF. CDR3 nucleotide sequence: TGCAGTGCTAGAGCAAGGGCTGGGACAGGCGGATCCGAAAACTCACCCCTCCACTTT.

This clonotype was counted at least ten times. This chain uses TRBV5-5 with TRBJ2-7; 7 bases align to TRBD2. Trimming took 0 bases from V and 7 from J; bases not matched to a gene: 4. This CDR3 has 13 residues. Germline lookup yields CDR1 SGHKS and CDR2 YYEKEE (reference sequence). The CDR3 is CASSLEWGGEQYV. DNA of the CDR3: TGTGCCAGCAGCTTGGAATGGGGGGGGGAGCAGTACGTC.

This clonotype was recorded at least ten times. This sequence joins TRBV5-1 and TRBJ1-1, with D unclear. CDR3 length: 13 residues. Germline-derived CDR1 and CDR2 are SGHRS and YFSETQ. The V end lost 2 bases, the J end lost 3 bases, and 8 bases lay between the germline ends. CDR3 sequence (DNA): TGCGCCAGCAGCTTTAAAAGGGACACTGAAGCTTTCTTT. Translating it yields CASSFKRDTEAFF.

This clonotype has ten or more counts. This rearrangement joins TRBV20-1 to TRBJ1-4; D is unclear. The germline CDR1 and CDR2 sequences are DFQATT and SNEGSKA (reference sequence). This CDR3 region has 13 residues. V gave up 3 bases and J gave up 5 bases, with 10 bases separating them. The DNA for the CDR3 is TGCAGTGCTAGTACAGCATCAAATGAAAAACTGTTTTTT. Residues: CSASTASNEKLFF.

This clonotype has only a few counts. The J gene is TRBJ2-1, the V gene TRBV6-5; the match to TRBD2 covers 8 bases. This CDR3 is built from 16 residues. Germline CDR1 is MNHEY and CDR2 is SVGAGI. The V and J ends lost 2 bases and 7 bases, in that order; junction bases with no gene match: 10. The CDR3 loop reads CASSYAASGLGNEQFF. The CDR3 DNA reads TGTGCCAGCAGTTACGCAGCTAGCGGGCTGGGGAATGAGCAGTTCTTC.

This clonotype has at least ten counts. This chain connects TRBV5-1 to TRBJ1-2; the D gene is possibly TRBD1 (5 bases). The V and J ends lost 4 bases and 4 bases respectively, with 11 bases between them. Germline V gene lookup returns CDR1 SGHRS and CDR2 YFSETQ. This CDR3 has 13 residues. The CDR3 DNA follows: TGCGCCAGCAGCACAGACAGTTCCTATGGCTACACCTTC. This codes for CASSTDSSYGYTF. Full variable domain (missing parts from reference TRBV5-1 and TRBJ1-2): KAGVTQTPRYLIKTRGQQVTLSCSPISGHRSVSWYQQTPGQGLQFLFEYFSETQRNKGNFPGRFSGRQFSNSRSEMNVSTLELGDSALYLCASSTDSSYGYTFGSGTRLTVV.

This clonotype has a count of ten or more. The gene calls are TRBV5-1 and TRBJ1-6; a weak D match, TRBD1 (6 bases). Trimming removed 2 bases from V and 7 bases from J, with 10 bases in between. This CDR3 contains 14 residues. CDR1 is SGHRS, CDR2 YFSETQ, per germline. CDR3 sequence: CASSFGGQNSPLHF. The CDR3 DNA reads TGCGCCAGCAGCTTTGGGGGACAAAATTCACCCCTCCACTTT. The full variable domain, in which reference TRBV5-1 and TRBJ1-6 provide the parts outside the CDR3, is KAGVTQTPRYLIKTRGQQVTLSCSPISGHRSVSWYQQTPGQGLQFLFEYFSETQRNKGNFPGRFSGRQFSNSRSEMNVSTLELGDSALYLCASSFGGQNSPLHFGNGTRLTVT.

The chain combines TRBV10-3 with TRBJ2-1, with 15 bases identical to TRBD2. V gave up 7 bases and J gave up 4 bases; unmatched junction bases: 2. Per the germline V gene, CDR1 is ENHRY and CDR2 is SYGVKD. The CDR3 is 15 residues long. CDR3 sequence reads: CAINGLAGGYNEQFF. CDR3 DNA: TGTGCCATCAACGGACTAGCGGGGGGGTACAATGAGCAGTTCTTC.